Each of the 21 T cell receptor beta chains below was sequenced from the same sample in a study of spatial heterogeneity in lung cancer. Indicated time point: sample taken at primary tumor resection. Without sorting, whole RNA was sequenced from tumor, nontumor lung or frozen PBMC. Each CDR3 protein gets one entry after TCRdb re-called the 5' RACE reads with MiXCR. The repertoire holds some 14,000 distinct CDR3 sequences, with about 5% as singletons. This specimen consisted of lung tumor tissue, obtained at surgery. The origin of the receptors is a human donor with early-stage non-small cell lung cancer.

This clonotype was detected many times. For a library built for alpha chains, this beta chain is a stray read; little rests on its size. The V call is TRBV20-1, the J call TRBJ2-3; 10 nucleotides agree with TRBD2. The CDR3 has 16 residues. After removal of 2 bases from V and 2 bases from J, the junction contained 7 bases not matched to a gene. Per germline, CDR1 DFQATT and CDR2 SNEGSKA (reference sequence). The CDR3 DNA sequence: TGCAGTGCTAGAAATCCGGGACTAGCGAACACAGATACGCAGTATTTT. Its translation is CSARNPGLANTDTQYF.

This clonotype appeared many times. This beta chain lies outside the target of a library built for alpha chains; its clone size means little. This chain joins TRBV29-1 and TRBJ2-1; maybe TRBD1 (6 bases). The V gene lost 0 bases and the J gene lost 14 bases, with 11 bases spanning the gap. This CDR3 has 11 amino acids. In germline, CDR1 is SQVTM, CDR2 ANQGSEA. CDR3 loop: CSVEDGTGKFF. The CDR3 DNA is TGCAGCGTTGAAGATGGAACAGGGAAGTTCTTC.

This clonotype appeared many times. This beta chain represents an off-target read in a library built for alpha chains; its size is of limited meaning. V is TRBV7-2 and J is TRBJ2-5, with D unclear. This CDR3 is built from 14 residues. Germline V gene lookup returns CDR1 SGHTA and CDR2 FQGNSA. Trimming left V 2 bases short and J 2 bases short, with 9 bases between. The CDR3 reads CASSLIREQETQYF. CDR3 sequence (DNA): TGTGCCAGCAGCTTAATACGCGAACAAGAGACCCAGTACTTC.

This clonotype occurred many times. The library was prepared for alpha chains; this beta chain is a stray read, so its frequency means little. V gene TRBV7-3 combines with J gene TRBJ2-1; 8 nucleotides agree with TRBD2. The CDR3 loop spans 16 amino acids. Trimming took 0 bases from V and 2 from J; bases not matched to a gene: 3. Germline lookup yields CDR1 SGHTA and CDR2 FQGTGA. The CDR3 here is CASSLTAGEAYNEQFF. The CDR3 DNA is TGTGCCAGCAGCTTAACAGCGGGAGAGGCCTACAATGAGCAGTTCTTC.

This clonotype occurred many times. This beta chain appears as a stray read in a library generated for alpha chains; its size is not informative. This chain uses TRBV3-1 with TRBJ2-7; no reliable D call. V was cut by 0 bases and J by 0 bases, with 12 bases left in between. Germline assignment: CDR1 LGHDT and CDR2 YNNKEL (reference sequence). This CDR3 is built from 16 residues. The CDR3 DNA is TGTGCCAGCAGCCAAGACTTGACAATCCGCTCCTACGAGCAGTACTTC. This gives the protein CASSQDLTIRSYEQYF.

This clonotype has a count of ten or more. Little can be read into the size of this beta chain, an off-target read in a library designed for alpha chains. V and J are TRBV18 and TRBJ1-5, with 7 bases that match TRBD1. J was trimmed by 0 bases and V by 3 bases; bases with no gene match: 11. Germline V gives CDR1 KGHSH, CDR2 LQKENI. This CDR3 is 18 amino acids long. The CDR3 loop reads CASSPASMRQGSNQPQHF. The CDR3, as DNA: TGTGCCAGCTCACCCGCCTCAATGCGACAGGGTAGCAATCAGCCCCAGCATTTT.

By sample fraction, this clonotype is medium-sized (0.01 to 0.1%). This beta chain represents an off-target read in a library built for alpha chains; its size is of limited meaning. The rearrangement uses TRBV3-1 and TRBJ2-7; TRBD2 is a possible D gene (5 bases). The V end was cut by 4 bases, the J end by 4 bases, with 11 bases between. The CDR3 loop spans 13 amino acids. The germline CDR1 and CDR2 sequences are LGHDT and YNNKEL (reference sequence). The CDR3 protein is CASSLGRGYEQYV. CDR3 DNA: TGTGCCAGCAGCCTTGGGAGAGGATACGAGCAGTACGTC.

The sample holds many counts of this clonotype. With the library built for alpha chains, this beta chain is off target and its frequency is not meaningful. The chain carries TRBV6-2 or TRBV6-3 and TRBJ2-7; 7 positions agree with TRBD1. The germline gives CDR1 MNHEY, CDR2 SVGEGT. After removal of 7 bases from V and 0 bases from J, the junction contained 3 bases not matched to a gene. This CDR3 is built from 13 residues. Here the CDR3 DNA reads TGTGCCAGCAACTGGGACAGCTCCTACGAGCAGTACTTC. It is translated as CASNWDSSYEQYF.

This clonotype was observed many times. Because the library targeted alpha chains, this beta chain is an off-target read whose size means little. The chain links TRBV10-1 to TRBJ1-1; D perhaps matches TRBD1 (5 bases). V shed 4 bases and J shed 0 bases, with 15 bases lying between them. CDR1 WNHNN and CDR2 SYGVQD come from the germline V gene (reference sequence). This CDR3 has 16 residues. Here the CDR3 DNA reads TGCGCCAGCAGTGCCCCGCGACAGCGATTGAACACTGAAGCTTTCTTT. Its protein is CASSAPRQRLNTEAFF.

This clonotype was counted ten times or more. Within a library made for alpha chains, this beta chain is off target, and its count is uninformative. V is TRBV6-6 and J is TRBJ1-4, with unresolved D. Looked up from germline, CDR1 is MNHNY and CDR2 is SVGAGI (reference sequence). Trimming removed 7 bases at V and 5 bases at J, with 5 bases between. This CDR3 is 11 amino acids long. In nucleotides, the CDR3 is TGTGCCAGCACCGTAAATGAAAAACTGTTTTTT. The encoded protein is CASTVNEKLFF.

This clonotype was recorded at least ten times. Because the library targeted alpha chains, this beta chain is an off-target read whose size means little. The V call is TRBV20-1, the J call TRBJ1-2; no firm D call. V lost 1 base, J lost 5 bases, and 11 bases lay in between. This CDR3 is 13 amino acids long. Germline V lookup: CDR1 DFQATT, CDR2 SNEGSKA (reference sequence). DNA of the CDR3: TGCAGTGCTAGAGCGGACGCACTGTATGGCTACACCTTC. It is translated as CSARADALYGYTF.

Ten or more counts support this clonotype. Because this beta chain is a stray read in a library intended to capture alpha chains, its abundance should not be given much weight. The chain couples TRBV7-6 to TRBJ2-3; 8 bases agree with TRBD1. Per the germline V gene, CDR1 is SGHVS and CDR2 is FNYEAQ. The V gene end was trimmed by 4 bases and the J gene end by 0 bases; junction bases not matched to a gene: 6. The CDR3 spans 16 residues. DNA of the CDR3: TGTGCCAGCAGCTCGACAGGGGCTTCTAGCACAGATACGCAGTATTTT. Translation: CASSSTGASSTDTQYF. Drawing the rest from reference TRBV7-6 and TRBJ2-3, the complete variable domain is GAGVSQSPRYKVTKRGQDVALRCDPISGHVSLYWYRQALGQGPEFLTYFNYEAQQDKSGLPNDRFSAERPEGSISTLTIQRTEQRDSAMYRCASSSTGASSTDTQYFGPGTRLTVL.

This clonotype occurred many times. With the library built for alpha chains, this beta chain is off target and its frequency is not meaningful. CDR3 in DNA: TGTGCCAGCAGCTTGGGACAGGGGCAAGAGACCCAGTACTTC. The encoded protein is CASSLGQGQETQYF. The chain employs TRBV5-4 and TRBJ2-5, with 8 bases that match TRBD1. Germline V gives CDR1 SGHNT, CDR2 YYREEE (reference sequence). The CDR3 has 14 amino acids. The junction had 0 bases not matched to a gene; V was cut back by 0 bases and J by 2 bases.

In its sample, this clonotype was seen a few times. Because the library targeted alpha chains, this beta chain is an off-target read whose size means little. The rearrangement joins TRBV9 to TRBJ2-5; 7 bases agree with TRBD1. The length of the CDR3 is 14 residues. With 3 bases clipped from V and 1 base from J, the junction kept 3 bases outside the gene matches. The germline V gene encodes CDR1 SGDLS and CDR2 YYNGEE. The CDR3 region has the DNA TGTGCCAGCAGCGCGGACAGGATCCAAGAGACCCAGTACTTC. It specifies CASSADRIQETQYF.

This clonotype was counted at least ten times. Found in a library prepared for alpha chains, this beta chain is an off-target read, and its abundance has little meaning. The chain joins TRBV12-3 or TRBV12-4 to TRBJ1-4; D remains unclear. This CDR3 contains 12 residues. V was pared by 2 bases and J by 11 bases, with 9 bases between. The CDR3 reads CASSLSGWKLFF. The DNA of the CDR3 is TGTGCCAGCAGTTTATCCGGGTGGAAACTGTTTTTT.

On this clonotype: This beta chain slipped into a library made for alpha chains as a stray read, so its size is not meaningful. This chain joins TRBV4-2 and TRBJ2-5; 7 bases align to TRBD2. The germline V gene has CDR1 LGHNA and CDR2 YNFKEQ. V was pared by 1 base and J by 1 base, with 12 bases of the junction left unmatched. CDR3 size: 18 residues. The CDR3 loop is CASSQAQPSGEIQETQYF. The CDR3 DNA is TGTGCCAGCAGCCAAGCCCAACCCAGCGGGGAAATCCAAGAGACCCAGTACTTC.

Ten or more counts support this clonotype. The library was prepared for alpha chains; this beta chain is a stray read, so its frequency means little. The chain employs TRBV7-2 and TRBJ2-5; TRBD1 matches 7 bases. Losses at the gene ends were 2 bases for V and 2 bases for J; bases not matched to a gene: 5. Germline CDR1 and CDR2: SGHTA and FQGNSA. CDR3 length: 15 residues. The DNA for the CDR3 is TGTGCCAGCAGCTTAAGGGGGCCCCCTCAAGAGACCCAGTACTTC. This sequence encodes CASSLRGPPQETQYF.

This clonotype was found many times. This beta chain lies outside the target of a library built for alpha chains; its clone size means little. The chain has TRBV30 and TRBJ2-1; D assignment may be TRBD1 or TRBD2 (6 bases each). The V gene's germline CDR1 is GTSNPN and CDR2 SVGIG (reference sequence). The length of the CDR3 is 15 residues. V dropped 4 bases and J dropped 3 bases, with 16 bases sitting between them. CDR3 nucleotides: TGTGCCTGGATTAAAATGGGGGGCATCTACAATGAGCAGTTCTTC. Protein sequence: CAWIKMGGIYNEQFF.

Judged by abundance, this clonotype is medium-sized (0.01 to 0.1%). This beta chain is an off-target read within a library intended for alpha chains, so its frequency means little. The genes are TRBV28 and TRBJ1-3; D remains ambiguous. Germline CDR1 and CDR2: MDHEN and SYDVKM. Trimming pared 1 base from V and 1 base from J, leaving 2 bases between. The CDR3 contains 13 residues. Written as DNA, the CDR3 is TGTGCCAGCAGTTTATCGTCTGGAAACACCATATATTTT. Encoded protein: CASSLSSGNTIYF.

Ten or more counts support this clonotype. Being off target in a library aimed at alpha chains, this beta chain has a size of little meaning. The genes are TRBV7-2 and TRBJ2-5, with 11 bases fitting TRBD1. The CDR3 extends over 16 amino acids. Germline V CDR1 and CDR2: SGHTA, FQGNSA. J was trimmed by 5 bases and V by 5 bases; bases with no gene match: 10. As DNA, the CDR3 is TGTGCCAGCAGCAGAAGGACAGGGGGCATGGGGGAGACCCAGTACTTC. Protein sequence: CASSRRTGGMGETQYF.

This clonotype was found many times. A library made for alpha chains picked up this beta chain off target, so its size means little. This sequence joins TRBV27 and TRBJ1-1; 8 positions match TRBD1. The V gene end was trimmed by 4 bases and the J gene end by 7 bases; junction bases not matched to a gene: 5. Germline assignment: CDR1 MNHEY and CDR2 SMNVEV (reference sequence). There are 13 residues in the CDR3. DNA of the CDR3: TGTGCCAGCAGTTCGACAGGGGACATTGAAGCTTTCTTT. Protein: CASSSTGDIEAFF.